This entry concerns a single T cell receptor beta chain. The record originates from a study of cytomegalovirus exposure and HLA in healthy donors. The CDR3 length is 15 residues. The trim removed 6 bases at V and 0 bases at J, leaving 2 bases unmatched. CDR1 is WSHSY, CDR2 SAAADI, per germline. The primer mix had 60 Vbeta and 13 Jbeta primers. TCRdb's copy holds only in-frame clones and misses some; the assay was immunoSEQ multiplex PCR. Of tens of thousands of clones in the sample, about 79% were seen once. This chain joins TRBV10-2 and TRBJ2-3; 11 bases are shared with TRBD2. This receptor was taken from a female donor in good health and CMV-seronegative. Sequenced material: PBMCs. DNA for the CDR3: TGCGCCAGCAGCCGACTAGCGGGAAGCACAGATACGCAGTATTTT. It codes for CASSRLAGSTDTQYF.